Included here is one TCR beta chain sequence, with context. This sample stems from a study of identical twins. One entry per CDR3 protein, called by TCRdb with MiXCR from the 5' RACE reads. Among 500,000 to 650,000 distinct CDR3 sequences listed, about 7% were seen once. J lost 3 bases, V lost 4 bases, and 8 bases had no gene match. CDR3 length: 15 amino acids. The V gene's germline CDR1 is SGHTA and CDR2 FQGTGA. These data are also associated with another study on yellow fever vaccine responses in identical twins.

The chain uses TRBV7-3 and TRBJ2-7; 8 bases agree with TRBD1. Sequencing was done on a sample of PBMCs. The sequence came from a woman aged 18 to 35 in good health. CDR3 DNA: TGTGCCAGCAGCTACTGGACAGGGCCAAACTACGAGCAGTACTTC. Encoded protein: CASSYWTGPNYEQYF.